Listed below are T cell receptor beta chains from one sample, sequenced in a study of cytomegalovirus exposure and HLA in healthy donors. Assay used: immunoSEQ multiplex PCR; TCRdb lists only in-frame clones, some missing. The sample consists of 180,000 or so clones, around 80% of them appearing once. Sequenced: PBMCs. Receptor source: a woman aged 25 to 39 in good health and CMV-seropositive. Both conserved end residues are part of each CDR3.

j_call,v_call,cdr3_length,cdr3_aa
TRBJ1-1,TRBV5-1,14,CASSLQGLGTEAFF
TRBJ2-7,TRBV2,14,CASRRDRGRHEQYF
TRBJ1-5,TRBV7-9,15,CASSPGTGGNQPQHF
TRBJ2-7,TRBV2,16,CASSELPGLVSYEQYF
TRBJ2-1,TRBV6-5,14,CASSYSGTTNEQFF
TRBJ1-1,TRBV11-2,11,CASSLQAEAFF
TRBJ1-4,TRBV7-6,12,CASSVTYEKLFF
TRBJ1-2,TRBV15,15,CATSPQGTGGSGYTF
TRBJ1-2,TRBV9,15,CASSGQGGTPYGYTF
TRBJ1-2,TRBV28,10,CASSSNGYTF
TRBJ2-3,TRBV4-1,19,CASNQQLRFSGRASDTQYF
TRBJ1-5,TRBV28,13,CASSWTGRDVSHF
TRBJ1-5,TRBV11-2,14,CASSLPGAHQPQHF
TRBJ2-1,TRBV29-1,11,CSVGVYNEQFF
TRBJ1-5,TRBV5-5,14,CASSFQGAGQPQHF
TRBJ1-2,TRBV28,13,CASSLEGAHGYTF
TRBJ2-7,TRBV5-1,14,CASSFVGSRYEQYF
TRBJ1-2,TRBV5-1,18,CASSPFNLAGGAIYGYTF
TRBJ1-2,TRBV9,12,CASSGGVYGYTF
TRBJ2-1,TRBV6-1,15,CASSEILSSYNEQFF
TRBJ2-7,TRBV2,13,CASRRTVNYEQYF
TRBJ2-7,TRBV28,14,CASSEAGTDYEQYF
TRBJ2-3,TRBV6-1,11,CASTSTDTQYF
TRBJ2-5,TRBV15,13,CATSRGGGETQYF
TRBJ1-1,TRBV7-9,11,CASSPDTEAFF
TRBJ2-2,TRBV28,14,CASRDDLNTGELFF
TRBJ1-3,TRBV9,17,CASSVAEGRGSGNTIYF
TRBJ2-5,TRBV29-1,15,CSVDTGTSGRETQYF
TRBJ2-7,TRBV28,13,CASGAGHRYEQYF
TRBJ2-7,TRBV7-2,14,CASSLGLAGYEQYF
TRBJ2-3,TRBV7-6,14,CASSLDLAADTQYF
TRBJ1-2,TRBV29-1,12,CSVADRNYGYTF
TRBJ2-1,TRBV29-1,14,CSGPLAGLGNEQFF
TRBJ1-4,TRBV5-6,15,CASSLWRATNEKLFF
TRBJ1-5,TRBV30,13,CAWSVESNQPQHF
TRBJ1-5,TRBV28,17,CASSLSLAGNSNQPQHF
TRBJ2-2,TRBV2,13,CASSDRVTGELFF
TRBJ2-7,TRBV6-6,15,CASSKTSGTSYEQYF
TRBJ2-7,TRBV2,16,CASREGAGSGGDEQYF
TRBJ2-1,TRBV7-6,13,CASSPPGTAEQFF
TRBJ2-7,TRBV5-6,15,CASSARSRSSYEQYF
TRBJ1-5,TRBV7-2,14,CASSSRYGDQPQHF
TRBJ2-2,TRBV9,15,CASSVGPGNTGELFF
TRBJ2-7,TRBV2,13,CASSVGGLSEQYF
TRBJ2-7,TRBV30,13,CAWSGLVVYEQYF
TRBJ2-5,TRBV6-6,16,CASSYSDDRGGKTQYF
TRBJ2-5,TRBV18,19,CASSPQLLFSGRVQETQYF
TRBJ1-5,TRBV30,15,CAWSGGWVSNQPQHF
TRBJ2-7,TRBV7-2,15,CASSLSAPGTYEQYF
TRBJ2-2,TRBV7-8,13,CASSLAGAGELFF
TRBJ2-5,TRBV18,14,CASSPPGQLETQYF
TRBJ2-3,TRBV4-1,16,CASSQQSAGVGDTQYF
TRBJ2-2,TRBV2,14,CASRGQGRTGELFF
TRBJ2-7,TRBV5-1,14,CASSLQGGAYEQYF
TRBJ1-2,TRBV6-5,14,CASARGPFNYGYTF
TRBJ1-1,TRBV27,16,CASSRRDGTLNTEAFF
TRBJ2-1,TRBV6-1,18,CASSEGGLSLAGFNEQFF
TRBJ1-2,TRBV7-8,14,CASSLDRGGNGYTF
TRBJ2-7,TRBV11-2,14,CASSLDRMANEQYF